The clone carrying this TCR beta chain appeared many times. This specimen belongs to a study of T cell repertoires in cytomegalovirus infection. The CDR3 length is 16 residues. V lost 5 bases to trimming and J lost 0 bases; unmatched junction nucleotides: 10. The germline gives CDR1 SEHNR, CDR2 FQNEAQ (reference sequence). TCRdb independently ran MiXCR on the reads; one entry per CDR3 protein. The table lists roughly 320,000 distinct CDR3 sequences, around 9.1% of them singletons. The source material was PBMCs. The receptor was derived from a human donor in good health (CMV status not recorded). Some clones in this sample may be carry-over from other donors' samples. The rearrangement joins TRBV7-9 to TRBJ2-7; 7 positions agree with TRBD2. CDR3 region: CASSPFWGGDSYEQYF. CDR3 sequence (DNA): TGTGCCAGCAGCCCCTTTTGGGGGGGAGACTCCTACGAGCAGTACTTC.